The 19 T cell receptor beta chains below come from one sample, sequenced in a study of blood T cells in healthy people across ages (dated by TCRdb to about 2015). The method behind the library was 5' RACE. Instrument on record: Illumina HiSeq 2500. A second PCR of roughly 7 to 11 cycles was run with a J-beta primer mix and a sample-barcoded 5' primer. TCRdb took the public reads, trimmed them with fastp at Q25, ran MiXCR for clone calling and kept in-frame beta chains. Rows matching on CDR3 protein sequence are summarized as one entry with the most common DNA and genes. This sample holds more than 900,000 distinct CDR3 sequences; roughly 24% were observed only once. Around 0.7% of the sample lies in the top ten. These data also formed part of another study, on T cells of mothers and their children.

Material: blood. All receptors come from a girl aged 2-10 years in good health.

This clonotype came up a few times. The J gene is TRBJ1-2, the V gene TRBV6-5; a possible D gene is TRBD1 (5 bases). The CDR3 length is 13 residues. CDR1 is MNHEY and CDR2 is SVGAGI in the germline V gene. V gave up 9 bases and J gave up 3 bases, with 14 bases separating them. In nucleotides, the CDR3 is TGTGCCAGTTCCCGGGGGGGGGACTATGGCTACACCTTC. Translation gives CASSRGGDYGYTF.

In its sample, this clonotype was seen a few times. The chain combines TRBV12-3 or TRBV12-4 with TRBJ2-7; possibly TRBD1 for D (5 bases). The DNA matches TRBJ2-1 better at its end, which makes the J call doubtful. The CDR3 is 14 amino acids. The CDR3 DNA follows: TGTGCCAGCAGTCCCGATGACAGTTACAATGAGCAGTTCTTC. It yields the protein CASSPDDSYNEQFF.

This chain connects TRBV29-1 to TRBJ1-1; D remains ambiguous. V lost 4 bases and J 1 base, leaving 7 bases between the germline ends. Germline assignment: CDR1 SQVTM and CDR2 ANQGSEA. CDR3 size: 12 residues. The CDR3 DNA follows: TGCAGCGTTGTGTTCAGGAACACTGAAGCTTTCTTT. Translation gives CSVVFRNTEAFF. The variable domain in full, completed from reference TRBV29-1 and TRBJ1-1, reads SAVISQKPSRDICQRGTSLTIQCQVDSQVTMMFWYRQQPGQSLTLIATANQGSEATYESGFVIDKFPISRPNLTFSTLTVSNMSPEDSSIYLCSVVFRNTEAFFGQGTRLTVV.

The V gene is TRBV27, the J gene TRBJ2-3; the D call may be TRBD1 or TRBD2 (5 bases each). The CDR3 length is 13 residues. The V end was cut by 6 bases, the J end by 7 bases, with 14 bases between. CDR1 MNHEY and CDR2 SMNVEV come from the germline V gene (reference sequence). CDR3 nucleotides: TGTGCCAGCAGCTATGGGACCTACAATACGCAGTATTTT. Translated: CASSYGTYNTQYF.

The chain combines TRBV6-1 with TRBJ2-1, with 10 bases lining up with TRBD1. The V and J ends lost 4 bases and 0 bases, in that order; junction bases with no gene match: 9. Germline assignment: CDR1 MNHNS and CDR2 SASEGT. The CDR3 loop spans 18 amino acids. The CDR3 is CASSAPGQGIISYNEQFF. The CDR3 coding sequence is TGTGCCAGCAGTGCCCCGGGACAGGGGATAATCTCCTACAATGAGCAGTTCTTC.

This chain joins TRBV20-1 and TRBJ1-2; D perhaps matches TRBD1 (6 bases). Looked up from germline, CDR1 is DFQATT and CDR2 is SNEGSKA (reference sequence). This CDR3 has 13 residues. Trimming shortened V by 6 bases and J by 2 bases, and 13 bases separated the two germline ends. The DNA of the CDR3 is TGCAGTGCGCTTCCCCAGGGGAACTATGGCTACACCTTC. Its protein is CSALPQGNYGYTF.

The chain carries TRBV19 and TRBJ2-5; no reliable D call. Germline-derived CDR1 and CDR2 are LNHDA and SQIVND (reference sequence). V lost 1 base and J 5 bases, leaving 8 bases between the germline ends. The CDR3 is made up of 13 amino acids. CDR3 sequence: CASSIGNSETQYF. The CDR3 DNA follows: TGTGCCAGTAGTATAGGGAACAGCGAGACCCAGTACTTC. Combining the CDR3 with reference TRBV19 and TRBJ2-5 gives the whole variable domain DGGITQSPKYLFRKEGQNVTLSCEQNLNHDAMYWYRQDPGQGLRLIYYSQIVNDFQKGDIAEGYSVSREKKESFPLTVTSAQKNPTAFYLCASSIGNSETQYFGPGTRLLVL.

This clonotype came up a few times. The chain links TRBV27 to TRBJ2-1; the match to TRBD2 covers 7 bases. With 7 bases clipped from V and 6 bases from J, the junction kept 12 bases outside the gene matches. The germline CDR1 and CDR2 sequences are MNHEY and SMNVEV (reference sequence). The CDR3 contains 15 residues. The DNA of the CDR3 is TGTGCCAGCATAAAGCGGGACGCCGCCCCCAATGAGCAGTTCTTC. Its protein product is CASIKRDAAPNEQFF.

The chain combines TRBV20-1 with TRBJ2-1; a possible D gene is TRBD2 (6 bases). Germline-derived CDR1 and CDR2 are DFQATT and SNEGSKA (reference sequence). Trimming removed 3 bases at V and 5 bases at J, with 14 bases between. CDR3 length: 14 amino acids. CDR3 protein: CSASGGLGNNEQFF. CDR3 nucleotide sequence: TGCAGTGCTAGTGGGGGACTGGGAAACAATGAGCAGTTCTTC.

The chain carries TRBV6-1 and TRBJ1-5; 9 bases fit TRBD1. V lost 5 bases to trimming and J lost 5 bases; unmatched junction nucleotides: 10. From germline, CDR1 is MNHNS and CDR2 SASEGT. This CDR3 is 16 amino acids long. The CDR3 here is CASSPLQGAQDQPQHF. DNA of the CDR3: TGTGCCAGCAGTCCATTACAGGGGGCGCAGGATCAGCCCCAGCATTTT.

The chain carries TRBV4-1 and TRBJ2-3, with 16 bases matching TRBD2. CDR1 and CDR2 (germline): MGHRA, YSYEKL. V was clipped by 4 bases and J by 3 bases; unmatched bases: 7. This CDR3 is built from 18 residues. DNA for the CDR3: TGCGCCAGCAGCCCGTCGGGACTAGCGGGAGGGCCAACAGATACGCAGTATTTT. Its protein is CASSPSGLAGGPTDTQYF.

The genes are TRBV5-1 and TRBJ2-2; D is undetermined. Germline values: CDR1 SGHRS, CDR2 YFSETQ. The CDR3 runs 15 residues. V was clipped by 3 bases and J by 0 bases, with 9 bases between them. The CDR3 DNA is TGCGCCAGCAGCTCGGGCCTACCGAACACCGGGGAGCTGTTTTTT. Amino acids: CASSSGLPNTGELFF.

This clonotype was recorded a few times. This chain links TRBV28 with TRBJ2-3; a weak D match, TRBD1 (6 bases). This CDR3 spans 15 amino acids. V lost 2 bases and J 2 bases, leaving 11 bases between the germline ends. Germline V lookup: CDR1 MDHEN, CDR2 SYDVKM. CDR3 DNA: TGTGCCAGCAGTTTACAGGGACATTCCACAGATACGCAGTATTTT. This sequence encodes CASSLQGHSTDTQYF.

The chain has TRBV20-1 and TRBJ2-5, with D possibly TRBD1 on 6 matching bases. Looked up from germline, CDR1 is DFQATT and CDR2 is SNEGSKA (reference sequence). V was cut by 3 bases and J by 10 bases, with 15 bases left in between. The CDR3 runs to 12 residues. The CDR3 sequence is CSARGQGLDQYF. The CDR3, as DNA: TGCAGTGCTAGGGGGCAGGGGTTAGACCAGTACTTC.

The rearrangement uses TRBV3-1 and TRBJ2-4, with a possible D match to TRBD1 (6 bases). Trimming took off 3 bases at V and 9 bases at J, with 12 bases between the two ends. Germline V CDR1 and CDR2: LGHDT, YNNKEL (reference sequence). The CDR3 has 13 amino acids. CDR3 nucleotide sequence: TGTGCCAGCAGCCAGACAGGAAACGGCATTCAGTACTTC. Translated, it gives CASSQTGNGIQYF.

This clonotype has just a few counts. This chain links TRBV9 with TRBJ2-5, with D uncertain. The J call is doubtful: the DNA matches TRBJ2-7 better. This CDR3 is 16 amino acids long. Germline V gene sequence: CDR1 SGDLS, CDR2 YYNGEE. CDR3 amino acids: CASSKGIVASSYEQYF. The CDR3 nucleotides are TGTGCCAGCAGCAAAGGTATAGTTGCCAGCTCCTACGAGCAGTACTTC.

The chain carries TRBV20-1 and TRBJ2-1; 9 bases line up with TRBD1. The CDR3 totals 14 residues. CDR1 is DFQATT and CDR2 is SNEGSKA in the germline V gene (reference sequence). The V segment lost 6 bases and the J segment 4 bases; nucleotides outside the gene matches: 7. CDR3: CSARDRAYYNEQFF. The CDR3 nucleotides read TGCAGTGCAAGGGACAGGGCCTATTACAATGAGCAGTTCTTC.

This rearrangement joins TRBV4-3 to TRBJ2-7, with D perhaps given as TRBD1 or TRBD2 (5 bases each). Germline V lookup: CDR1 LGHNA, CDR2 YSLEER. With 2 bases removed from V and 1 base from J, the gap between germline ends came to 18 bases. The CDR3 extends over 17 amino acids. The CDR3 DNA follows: TGCGCCAGCAGCCAAACCGCGACCCAGGGACGGTCCTACGAGCAGTACTTC. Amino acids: CASSQTATQGRSYEQYF.

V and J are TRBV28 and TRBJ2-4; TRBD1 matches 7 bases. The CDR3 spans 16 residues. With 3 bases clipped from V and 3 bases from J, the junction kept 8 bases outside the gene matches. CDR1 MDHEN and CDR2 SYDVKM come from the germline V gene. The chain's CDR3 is CASSLVTGVGKNIQYF. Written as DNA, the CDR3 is TGTGCCAGCAGTTTGGTCACAGGGGTGGGCAAAAACATTCAGTACTTC.